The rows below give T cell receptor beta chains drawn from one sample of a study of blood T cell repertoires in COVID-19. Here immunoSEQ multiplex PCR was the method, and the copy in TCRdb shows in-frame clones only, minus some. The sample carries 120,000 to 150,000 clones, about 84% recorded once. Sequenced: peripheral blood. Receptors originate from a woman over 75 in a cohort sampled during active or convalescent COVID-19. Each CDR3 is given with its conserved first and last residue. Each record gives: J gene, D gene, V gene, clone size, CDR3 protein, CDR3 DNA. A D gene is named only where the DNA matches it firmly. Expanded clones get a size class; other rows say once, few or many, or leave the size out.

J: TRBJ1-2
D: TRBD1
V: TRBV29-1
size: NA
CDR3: CSARQGSTGGYTF
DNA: TGCAGCGCCAGACAGGGTTCAACAGGGGGCTACACCTTC

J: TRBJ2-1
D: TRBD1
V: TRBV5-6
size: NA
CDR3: CASSYGTGSYNEQFF
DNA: TGTGCCAGCAGCTACGGGACAGGTTCCTACAATGAGCAGTTCTTC

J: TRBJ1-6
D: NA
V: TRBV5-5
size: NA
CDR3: CASSIGLMDSPLHF
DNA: TGTGCCAGCAGCATAGGACTGATGGATTCACCCCTCCACTTT

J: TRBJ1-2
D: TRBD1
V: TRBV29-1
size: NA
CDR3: CSVMNRGTYGYTF
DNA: TGCAGCGTTATGAACAGGGGGACCTATGGCTACACCTTC

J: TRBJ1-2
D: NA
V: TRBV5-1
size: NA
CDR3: CASTDPGLLYGYTF
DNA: TGCGCCAGCACCGACCCAGGGCTTCTCTATGGCTACACCTTC

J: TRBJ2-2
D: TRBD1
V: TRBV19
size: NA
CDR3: CASSILGTGVSTGELFF
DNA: TGTGCCAGTAGTATTTTGGGGACAGGGGTGAGCACCGGGGAGCTGTTTTTT

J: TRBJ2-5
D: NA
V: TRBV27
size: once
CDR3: CASSLDDSRGETQYF
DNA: TGTGCCAGCAGTTTAGACGACTCAAGAGGGGAGACCCAGTACTTC

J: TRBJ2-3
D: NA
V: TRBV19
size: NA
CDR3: CASSIGFGGRADTQYF
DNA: TGTGCCAGTAGTATAGGCTTCGGGGGGCGAGCAGATACGCAGTATTTT

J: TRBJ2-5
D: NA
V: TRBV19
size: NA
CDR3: CASSIETGVETQYF
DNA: TGTGCCAGTAGTATAGAGACGGGAGTAGAGACCCAGTACTTC

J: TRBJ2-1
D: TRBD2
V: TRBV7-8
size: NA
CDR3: CASSYGTSGGGEQFF
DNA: TGTGCCAGCAGCTACGGGACTAGCGGGGGAGGTGAGCAGTTCTTC

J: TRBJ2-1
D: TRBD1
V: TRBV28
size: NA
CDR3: CASGTGGAYNEQFF
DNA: TGTGCCAGCGGCACAGGGGGAGCCTACAATGAGCAGTTCTTC

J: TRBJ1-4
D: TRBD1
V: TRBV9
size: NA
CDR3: CASSVDGTGLGKLFF
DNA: TGTGCCAGCAGCGTAGATGGGACAGGGTTAGGAAAACTGTTTTTT

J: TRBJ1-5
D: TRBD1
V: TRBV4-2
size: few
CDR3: CASSQALSTTRGQEDSNQPQHF
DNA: TGTGCCAGCAGCCAAGCGTTATCAACCACTAGGGGACAGGAGGATAGCAATCAGCCCCAGCATTTT

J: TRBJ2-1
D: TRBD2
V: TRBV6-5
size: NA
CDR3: CASSYSTSGFYNEQFF
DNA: TGTGCCAGCAGTTACTCGACTAGCGGGTTTTACAATGAGCAGTTCTTC

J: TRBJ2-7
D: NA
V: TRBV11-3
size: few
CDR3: CASSFKAGYEQYF
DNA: TGTGCCAGCAGTTTTAAAGCCGGCTACGAGCAGTACTTC

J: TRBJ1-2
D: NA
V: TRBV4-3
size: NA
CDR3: CASSQDRSGGAIVGYTF
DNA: TGCGCCAGCAGCCAAGATCGGAGCGGGGGGGCTATAGTTGGCTACACCTTC

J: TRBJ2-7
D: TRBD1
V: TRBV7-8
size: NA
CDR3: CASSLGDRGIEQYF
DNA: TGTGCCAGCAGCTTAGGGGACAGGGGGATCGAGCAGTACTTC

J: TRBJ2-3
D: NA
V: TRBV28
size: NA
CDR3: CASRDSRWSDTQYF
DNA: TGTGCCAGCAGGGACTCCCGGTGGTCGGATACGCAGTATTTT

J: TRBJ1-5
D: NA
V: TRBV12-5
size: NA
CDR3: CASGLVTVIITQPQHF
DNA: TGTGCTAGTGGTTTGGTGACAGTAATTATTACGCAGCCCCAGCATTTT

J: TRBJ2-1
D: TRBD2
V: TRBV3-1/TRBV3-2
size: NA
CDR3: CASSQGLAGGIYNYEQFF
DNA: TGTGCCAGCAGCCAGGGGCTAGCGGGGGGGATCTACAATTATGAGCAGTTCTTC

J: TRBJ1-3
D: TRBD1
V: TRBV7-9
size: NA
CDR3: CASRGTDTSGNTIYF
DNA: TGTGCCAGCAGGGGGACAGACACCTCTGGAAACACCATATATTTT

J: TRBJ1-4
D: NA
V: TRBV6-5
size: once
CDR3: CASSSRGGYEKLFF
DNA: TGTGCCAGCAGCTCGAGGGGGGGATACGAAAAACTGTTTTTT

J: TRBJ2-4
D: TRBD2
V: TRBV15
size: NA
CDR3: CATSRTSGTSAKNIQYF
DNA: TGTGCCACCAGCAGGACTTCCGGGACTAGCGCCAAAAACATTCAGTACTTC

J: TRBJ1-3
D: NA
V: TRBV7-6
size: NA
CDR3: CASSLARGTVNTIYF
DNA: TGTGCCAGCAGCTTAGCGAGGGGGACGGTAAACACCATATATTTT

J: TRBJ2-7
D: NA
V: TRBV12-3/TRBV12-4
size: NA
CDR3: CASSRGRYEQYF
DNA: TGTGCCAGCAGCAGGGGGAGGTACGAGCAGTACTTC

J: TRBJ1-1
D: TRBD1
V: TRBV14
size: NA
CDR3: CASSRTGTGFGLTEAFF
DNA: TGTGCCAGCAGCCGGACCGGGACAGGGTTTGGACTGACTGAAGCTTTCTTT

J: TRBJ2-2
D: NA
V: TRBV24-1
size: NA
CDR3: CATSYSGELFF
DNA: TGTGCCACCAGTTACTCCGGGGAGCTGTTTTTT

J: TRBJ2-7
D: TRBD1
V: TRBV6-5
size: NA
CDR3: CASRGQGAYEQYF
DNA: TGTGCCAGCCGCGGACAGGGGGCTTACGAGCAGTACTTC

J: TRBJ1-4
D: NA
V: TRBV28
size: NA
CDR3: CAIYYNEKLFF
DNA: TGTGCCATCTACTATAATGAAAAACTGTTTTTT

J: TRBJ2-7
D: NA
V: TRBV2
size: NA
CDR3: CASSLALYEQYF
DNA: TGTGCCAGCAGCCTAGCCCTCTACGAGCAGTACTTC

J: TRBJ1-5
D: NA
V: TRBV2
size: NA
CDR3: CASSRWGEKGPQHF
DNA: TGTGCCAGCAGTCGGTGGGGGGAGAAGGGGCCCCAGCATTTT

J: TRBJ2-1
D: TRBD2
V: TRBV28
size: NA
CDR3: CASSTGLAGGLEQFF
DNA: TGTGCCAGCAGCACGGGACTAGCGGGGGGGCTTGAGCAGTTCTTC

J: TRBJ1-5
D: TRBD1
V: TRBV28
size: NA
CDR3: CASNRQGGSNQPQHF
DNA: TGTGCCAGCAATAGACAGGGTGGCAGCAATCAGCCCCAGCATTTT

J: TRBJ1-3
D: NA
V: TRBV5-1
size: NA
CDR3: CASSLGSKADTIYF
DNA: TGCGCCAGCAGCCTTGGGTCCAAGGCGGACACCATATATTTT

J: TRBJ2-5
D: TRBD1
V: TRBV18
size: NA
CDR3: CASSLTGEETQYF
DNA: TGTGCCAGCTCACTCACAGGGGAAGAGACCCAGTACTTC

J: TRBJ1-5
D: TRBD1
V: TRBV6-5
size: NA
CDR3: CASTDGQGGNQPQHF
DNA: TGTGCCAGCACCGACGGACAGGGGGGCAATCAGCCCCAGCATTTT

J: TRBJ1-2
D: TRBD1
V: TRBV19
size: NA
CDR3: CASTDSQGATGYGYTF
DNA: TGTGCCAGTACCGACTCACAGGGGGCGACCGGCTATGGCTACACCTTC

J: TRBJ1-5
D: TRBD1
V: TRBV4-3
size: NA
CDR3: CASSRDRGNQPQHF
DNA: TGCGCCAGCAGCCGGGACAGGGGCAATCAGCCCCAGCATTTT

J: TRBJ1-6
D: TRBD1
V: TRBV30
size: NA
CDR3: CAWSGGRGRISPLHF
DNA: TGTGCCTGGAGTGGGGGTAGGGGGCGTATTTCACCCCTCCACTTT

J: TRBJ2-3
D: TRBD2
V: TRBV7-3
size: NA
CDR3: CASSSGGGTDTQYF
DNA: TGTGCCAGCAGCTCCGGGGGGGGCACAGATACGCAGTATTTT

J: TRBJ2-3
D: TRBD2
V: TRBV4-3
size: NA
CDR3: CASSLAGSTDTQYF
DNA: TGCGCCAGCAGCCTAGCGGGGTCCACAGATACGCAGTATTTT

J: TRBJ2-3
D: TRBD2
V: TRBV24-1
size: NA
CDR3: CATAVGGSGTDTQYF
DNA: TGTGCCACCGCAGTGGGGGGGTCAGGCACAGATACGCAGTATTTT

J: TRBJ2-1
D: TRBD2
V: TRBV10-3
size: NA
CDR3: CAIRTSGGANEQFF
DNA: TGTGCCATTCGGACTAGCGGGGGGGCCAATGAGCAGTTCTTC

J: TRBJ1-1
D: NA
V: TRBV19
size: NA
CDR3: CASSILGLEAFF
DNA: TGTGCCAGTAGTATACTTGGCCTCGAAGCTTTCTTT

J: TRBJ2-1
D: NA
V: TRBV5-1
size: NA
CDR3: CASSLEFRDEQFF
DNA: TGCGCCAGCAGCTTGGAATTTCGGGATGAGCAGTTCTTC

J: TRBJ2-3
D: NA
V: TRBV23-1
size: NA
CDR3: CASSQTTCNTDTQYF
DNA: TGCGCCAGCAGTCAGACTACATGTAACACAGATACGCAGTATTTT

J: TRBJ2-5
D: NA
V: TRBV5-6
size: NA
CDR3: CASSLGSGQEGWQETQYF
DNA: TGTGCCAGCAGCTTGGGTTCAGGGCAGGAGGGCTGGCAAGAGACCCAGTACTTC

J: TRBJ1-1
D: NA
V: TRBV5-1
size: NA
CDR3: CASSGRGKNTEAFF
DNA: TGCGCCAGCAGCGGTCGGGGGAAGAACACTGAAGCTTTCTTT

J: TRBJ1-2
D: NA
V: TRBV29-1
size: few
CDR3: CSVDRSYGYTF
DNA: TGCAGCGTTGACCGCAGCTATGGCTACACCTTC

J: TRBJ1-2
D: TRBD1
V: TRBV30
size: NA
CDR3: CAWIKQGYLGYTF
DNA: TGTGCCTGGATCAAACAGGGGTACTTGGGCTACACCTTC

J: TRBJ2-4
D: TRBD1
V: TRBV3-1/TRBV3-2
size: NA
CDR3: CASKRVDRELRTKNIQYF
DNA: TGTGCCAGCAAGAGGGTGGACAGGGAATTGAGAACCAAAAACATTCAGTACTTC

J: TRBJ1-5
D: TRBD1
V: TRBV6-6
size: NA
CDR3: CASRAGGNNQPQHF
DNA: TGTGCCAGCAGGGCAGGGGGGAACAATCAGCCCCAGCATTTT